The text below deals with one T cell receptor beta chain. The entry originates in a study of blood T cell repertoires in COVID-19. Study-wide context: The United States, Italy and Spain were the sources of the acute and convalescent COVID-19 samples. From T cells, B-cell-depleted T cells, or PBMCs came the material, which was cDNA or gDNA.

Original analysis: Amplification of reference gene primers was used by the study to estimate nucleated cell counts. Profiling relied on immunoSEQ multiplex PCR, and the TCRdb table lists in-frame clones only, not all of them. V and J calls and clone size follow that table, whereas D and trimming were derived from the DNA. The table has about 61,000 clones, roughly 90% seen once; the top ten hold roughly a fifth. Germline-derived CDR1 and CDR2 are LNHDA and SQIVND (reference sequence). CDR3 length: 15 amino acids. With 0 bases removed from V and 4 bases from J, the gap between germline ends came to 9 bases.

The sequenced sample was peripheral blood. This chain joins TRBV19 and TRBJ2-2; tentative D call: TRBD2 (5 bases). The origin of this receptor is a woman aged 45 to 65 with active or convalescent COVID-19. Written as DNA, the CDR3 is TGTGCCAGTAGTATAGAGGGAGAGGGCACCGGGGAGCTGTTTTTT. Protein sequence: CASSIEGEGTGELFF.